A single sample is the source of the 25 T cell receptor beta chains below, sequenced in a study of blood T cell repertoires in COVID-19. Only in-frame clones appear in the TCRdb table, and some are missing; sequencing was by immunoSEQ multiplex PCR. The sample contains around 76,000 clones, approximately 89% of which appear only once. The sequenced material came from peripheral blood. These receptor sequences come from a human donor in a cohort sampled during active COVID-19.

The genes are TRBV7-6 and TRBJ2-5; 15 positions match TRBD2. V shed 6 bases, J shed 2 bases, and the junction held 10 bases outside the gene matches. Germline CDR1 SGHVS, CDR2 FNYEAQ. This CDR3 comprises 18 residues. CDR3 sequence reads: CASRPYSGTSGGQETQYF. The CDR3, as DNA: TGTGCCAGCAGGCCCTACTCCGGGACTAGCGGGGGGCAAGAGACCCAGTACTTC.

This clone has just one count. The genes are TRBV29-1 and TRBJ1-2; TRBD1 matches 7 bases. The CDR3 is made up of 12 amino acids. J was trimmed by 2 bases and V by 6 bases; bases with no gene match: 3. Germline V gene data show CDR1 as SQVTM and CDR2 as ANQGSEA. This chain's CDR3 is CSVAQGNYGYTF. The CDR3 DNA follows: TGCAGCGTCGCACAGGGGAACTATGGCTACACCTTC. Variable domain in full (rest from reference TRBV29-1 and TRBJ1-2): SAVISQKPSRDICQRGTSLTIQCQVDSQVTMMFWYRQQPGQSLTLIATANQGSEATYESGFVIDKFPISRPNLTFSTLTVSNMSPEDSSIYLCSVAQGNYGYTFGSGTRLTVV.

This clone appeared a single time. This chain uses TRBV5-1 with TRBJ1-1, with 10 bases fitting TRBD1. The CDR3 runs 19 residues. Germline CDR1 reads SGHRS; CDR2 reads YFSETQ. With V trimmed by 6 bases and J by 4 bases, 21 bases remained unmatched. The CDR3 nucleotides are TGCGCCAGCATACCACGAGGGGACAGGGGAGGCCCTAGGGTCACTGAAGCTTTCTTT. Amino acid sequence: CASIPRGDRGGPRVTEAFF.

CDR3 DNA: TGTGCCAGCACCACCGACAGGGAGGCAGATACGCAGTATTTT. Its translation is CASTTDREADTQYF. V gene TRBV6-6 combines with J gene TRBJ2-3; D possibly corresponds to TRBD1 (7 bases). The germline gives CDR1 MNHNY, CDR2 SVGAGI (reference sequence). Trimming shortened V by 7 bases and J by 4 bases, and 15 bases separated the two germline ends. This CDR3 is 14 amino acids long.

The chain is built from TRBV5-4 and TRBJ2-3, with 11 bases that match TRBD2. This CDR3 has 15 residues. V lost 8 bases, J lost 6 bases, and 11 bases stayed unmatched. Germline lookup yields CDR1 SGHNT and CDR2 YYREEE (reference sequence). The CDR3 loop reads CASAWGLAALDTQYF. The CDR3 nucleotides read TGTGCCAGTGCCTGGGGACTAGCGGCACTTGATACGCAGTATTTT.

The chain couples TRBV7-8 to TRBJ1-6; D uncertain. V was cut by 5 bases and J by 3 bases, with 8 bases left in between. Germline V CDR1 and CDR2: SGHVS, FQNEAQ. CDR3 length: 14 amino acids. For the CDR3, the DNA is TGTGCCAGCAGCCCTGAGGACTATAATTCACCCCTCCACTTT. Protein: CASSPEDYNSPLHF.

Only one count was recorded for this clone. The chain has TRBV5-1 and TRBJ1-6; 7 positions match TRBD1. The CDR3 consists of 16 residues. The germline CDR1 and CDR2 sequences are SGHRS and YFSETQ. V shed 0 bases, J shed 9 bases, and the junction held 9 bases outside the gene matches. CDR3 sequence (DNA): TGCGCCAGCAGCTTGGGTGGAGGGGGCGATGGTTCACCCCTCCACTTT. Protein: CASSLGGGGDGSPLHF.

The rearrangement links TRBV6-2 or TRBV6-3 to TRBJ1-2, with 8 bases matching TRBD1. CDR3 length: 15 amino acids. The V and J ends lost 3 bases and 3 bases, in that order; junction bases with no gene match: 6. The V gene's germline CDR1 is MNHEY and CDR2 SVGEGT. CDR3 sequence reads: CASSYGQGRYYGYTF. Written as DNA, the CDR3 is TGTGCCAGCAGTTATGGACAGGGAAGGTACTATGGCTACACCTTC.

The CDR3: CASSDGGSNEKLFF. In DNA, the CDR3 is TGCGCCAGCAGTGACGGAGGGTCGAATGAAAAACTGTTTTTT. J is TRBJ1-4 and V is TRBV10-1, with unresolved D. The CDR3 extends over 14 amino acids. With 3 bases removed from V and 5 bases from J, the gap between germline ends came to 10 bases. From germline, CDR1 is WNHNN and CDR2 SYGVQD (reference sequence).

This chain connects TRBV4-2 to TRBJ2-7; 10 nucleotides align to TRBD1. Germline lookup yields CDR1 LGHNA and CDR2 YNFKEQ. With 4 bases clipped from V and 3 bases from J, the junction kept 3 bases outside the gene matches. This CDR3 contains 14 residues. Here the CDR3 reads CASSPGQGGYEQYF. The CDR3 DNA reads as TGTGCCAGCAGCCCCGGACAGGGGGGCTACGAGCAGTACTTC.

A single count supports this clone. V and J are TRBV5-4 and TRBJ2-2; D is ambiguous. CDR3 length: 13 residues. V was pared by 1 base and J by 6 bases, with 7 bases between. The V gene's germline CDR1 is SGHNT and CDR2 YYREEE (reference sequence). DNA of the CDR3: TGTGCCAGCAGCTTGTATAGTCCCGGGGAGCTGTTTTTT. Translation: CASSLYSPGELFF.

V and J are TRBV7-2 and TRBJ1-1, with a weak D call TRBD1 (5 bases). The CDR3 spans 15 residues. Germline V lookup: CDR1 SGHTA, CDR2 FQGNSA. Trimming took off 1 base at V and 0 bases at J, with 9 bases between the two ends. CDR3 DNA sequence: TGTGCCAGCAGCTTAGGCGGCAGGGTGAACACTGAAGCTTTCTTT. Translated, it gives CASSLGGRVNTEAFF.

This clone was found once. The chain has TRBV5-6 and TRBJ2-5; D remains ambiguous. CDR3 length: 14 amino acids. CDR1 and CDR2 (germline): SGHDT, YYEEEE. V was pared by 2 bases and J by 4 bases, with 12 bases between. In DNA form, the CDR3 reads TGTGCCAGCAGCTTCATTCCGTCTAGAGAGACCCAGTACTTC. Amino acids: CASSFIPSRETQYF.

The chain has TRBV7-2 and TRBJ2-7; TRBD1 is a possible D gene (5 bases). Germline-derived CDR1 and CDR2 are SGHTA and FQGNSA. Trimming stripped 6 bases from V and 2 bases from J, with 14 bases between. The CDR3 loop spans 14 amino acids. As DNA, the CDR3 is TGTGCCAGCAGTCCCAATCAGGGTCCCTACGAGCAGTACTTC. This codes for CASSPNQGPYEQYF.

This chain joins TRBV15 and TRBJ2-3, with TRBD2 matching over 7 bases. The V segment lost 3 bases and the J segment 4 bases; nucleotides outside the gene matches: 10. This CDR3 contains 16 residues. The germline V gene has CDR1 LNHNV and CDR2 YYDKDF (reference sequence). The CDR3 DNA reads TGTGCCACCAGCAGCGACCTCTCCGCGGGGGCAGATACGCAGTATTTT. Amino acids: CATSSDLSAGADTQYF. Looking up the rest from reference TRBV15 and TRBJ2-3 gives the full variable domain: DAMVIQNPRYQVTQFGKPVTLSCSQTLNHNVMYWYQQKSSQAPKLLFHYYDKDFNNEADTPDNFQSRRPNTSFCFLDIRSPGLGDTAMYLCATSSDLSAGADTQYFGPGTRLTVL.

On this clone itself: The junction departs from germline at one end; a sequencing error may be responsible. V is TRBV6-4 and J is TRBJ2-6; tentative D call: TRBD1 (5 bases). From germline, CDR1 is MRHNA and CDR2 SNTAGT. CDR3 size: 16 residues. The CDR3 coding sequence is TGTGCCGGCAGTGACGGACACCGCTCTGGGGCCAACGTCCTGACTTTC. Translated, it gives CAGSDGHRSGANVLTF.

This chain connects TRBV7-9 to TRBJ2-1; D may be TRBD2 (5 bases). This CDR3 contains 14 residues. V lost 9 bases and J lost 0, with 12 bases in between. The germline V gene encodes CDR1 SEHNR and CDR2 FQNEAQ (reference sequence). The DNA for the CDR3 is TGTGCCAGAGGAGGCGGTAGCTCCTACAATGAGCAGTTCTTC. It codes for CARGGGSSYNEQFF.

This clone was picked up one time. J is TRBJ1-2 and V is TRBV7-9; no firm D call. The CDR3 runs to 14 residues. Germline lookup yields CDR1 SEHNR and CDR2 FQNEAQ (reference sequence). V was pared by 1 base and J by 3 bases, with 9 bases between. The CDR3 bases are TGTGCCAGCAGCTTAGATCCGTTCGACTATGGCTACACCTTC. It yields the protein CASSLDPFDYGYTF.

The V and J genes are TRBV5-8 and TRBJ2-5; tentatively, D is TRBD1 (6 bases). Trimming stripped 2 bases from V and 2 bases from J, with 13 bases between. This CDR3 contains 15 residues. Per germline, CDR1 SGHTS and CDR2 YDEGEE. The CDR3: CASSFSGQTQETQYF. CDR3 coding DNA: TGTGCCAGCAGCTTCTCTGGACAGACTCAAGAGACCCAGTACTTC. The variable domain in full, with the rest retrieved from reference TRBV5-8 and TRBJ2-5, is EAGVTQSPTHLIKTRGQQATLRCSPISGHTSVYWYQQALGLGLQFLLWYDEGEERNRGNFPPRFSGRQFPNYSSELNVNALELEDSALYLCASSFSGQTQETQYFGPGTRLLVL.

J is TRBJ1-1 and V is TRBV19; perhaps TRBD1 as D (6 bases). V shed 7 bases and J shed 4 bases, with 28 bases lying between them. The CDR3 has 18 residues. Germline V gene sequence: CDR1 LNHDA, CDR2 SQIVND (reference sequence). The CDR3 DNA follows: TGTGCCAGTAATCTCAGGGGTCATGGAGTGACTTTGAGCACTGAAGCTTTCTTT. It is translated as CASNLRGHGVTLSTEAFF.

The chain combines TRBV6-5 with TRBJ1-1; 8 bases are shared with TRBD1. Trimming at V came to 5 bases and at J to 5 bases, leaving 4 bases not matched to a gene. Germline V gene sequence: CDR1 MNHEY, CDR2 SVGAGI. This CDR3 region has 13 residues. Here the CDR3 DNA reads TGTGCCAGCAGTAGACAGGGGTGGACTGAAGCTTTCTTT. Translating it yields CASSRQGWTEAFF.

The chain employs TRBV4-1 and TRBJ1-1; D may be TRBD1 (5 bases). The CDR3 length is 15 residues. Germline CDR1 reads MGHRA; CDR2 reads YSYEKL. The V end was cut by 2 bases, the J end by 1 base, with 11 bases between. The CDR3 DNA reads TGCGCCAGCAGCCAATCTACAGGACCGAACACTGAAGCTTTCTTT. Translating gives CASSQSTGPNTEAFF.

CDR3: CAWERGRRDTQYF. DNA of the CDR3: TGTGCCTGGGAGCGGGGGAGGAGGGATACGCAGTATTTT. This chain joins TRBV30 and TRBJ2-3; 8 nucleotides align to TRBD2. Trimming cost V 5 bases and J 6 bases; bases outside gene matches: 7. CDR3 length equals 13 residues. CDR1 and CDR2 from the germline V gene are GTSNPN and SVGIG (reference sequence).

DNA for the CDR3: TGTGCCAGCAGCTTAGAGGAGTTAGGCTACACCTTC. The encoded protein is CASSLEELGYTF. The chain couples TRBV7-9 to TRBJ1-2, with no clear D. The CDR3 has 12 residues. V was pared by 1 base and J by 8 bases, with 8 bases between. The V gene's germline CDR1 is SEHNR and CDR2 FQNEAQ (reference sequence).

The chain couples TRBV6-6 to TRBJ2-1; D unresolved. The germline V gene has CDR1 MNHNY and CDR2 SVGAGI (reference sequence). This CDR3 contains 15 residues. V gave up 6 bases and J gave up 5 bases, with 17 bases separating them. In nucleotides, the CDR3 is TGTGCCAGCAGCCGTGACTCGGAGAGCAACAATGAGCAGTTCTTC. It yields the protein CASSRDSESNNEQFF.